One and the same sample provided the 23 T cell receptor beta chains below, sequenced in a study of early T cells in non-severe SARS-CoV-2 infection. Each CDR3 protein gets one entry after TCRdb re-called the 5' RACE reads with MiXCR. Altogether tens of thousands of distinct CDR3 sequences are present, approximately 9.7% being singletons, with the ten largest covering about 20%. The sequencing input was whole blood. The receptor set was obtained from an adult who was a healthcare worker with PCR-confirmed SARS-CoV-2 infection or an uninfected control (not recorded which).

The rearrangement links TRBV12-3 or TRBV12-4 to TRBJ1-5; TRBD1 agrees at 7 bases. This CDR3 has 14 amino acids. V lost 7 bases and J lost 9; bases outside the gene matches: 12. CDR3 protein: CASTPGDSSGPQHF. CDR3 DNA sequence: TGTGCCAGCACTCCCGGGGACAGCTCCGGGCCCCAGCATTTT.

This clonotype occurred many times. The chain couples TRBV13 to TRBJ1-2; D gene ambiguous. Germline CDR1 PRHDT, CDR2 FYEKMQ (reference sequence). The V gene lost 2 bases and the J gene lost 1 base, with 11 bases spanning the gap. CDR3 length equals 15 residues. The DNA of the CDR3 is TGTGCCAGCAGCTTACCTTACTCGGTTAACTATGGCTACACCTTC. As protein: CASSLPYSVNYGYTF.

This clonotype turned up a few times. CDR3 protein: CASSLVGQARDTQYF. CDR3 bases: TGTGCCAGCAGCTTAGTAGGACAGGCCCGAGATACGCAGTATTTT. V gene TRBV7-8 combines with J gene TRBJ2-3; the match to TRBD1 covers 7 bases. CDR1 is SGHVS, CDR2 FQNEAQ, per germline. V lost 1 base and J lost 5; bases outside the gene matches: 6. The CDR3 loop spans 15 amino acids.

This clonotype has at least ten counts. CDR3 loop: CASSRDLRTETQYF. Here the CDR3 DNA reads TGTGCCAGCAGCCGGGACCTCAGAACGGAGACCCAGTACTTC. The V call is TRBV11-2, the J call TRBJ2-5; D may correspond to TRBD1 or TRBD2 (5 bases each). V shed 5 bases and J shed 5 bases, with 15 bases lying between them. CDR1 SGHAT and CDR2 FQNNGV come from the germline V gene. This CDR3 is 14 amino acids long.

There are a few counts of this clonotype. In DNA, the CDR3 is TGTGCCAGCACGGGGAATAGCAATCAGCCCCAGCATTTT. Protein product: CASTGNSNQPQHF. This chain links TRBV12-3 or TRBV12-4 with TRBJ1-5; the D is unclear. Between the trimmed V and J ends, which lost 7 bases and 0 bases, there was a span of 7 bases. The length of the CDR3 is 13 residues.

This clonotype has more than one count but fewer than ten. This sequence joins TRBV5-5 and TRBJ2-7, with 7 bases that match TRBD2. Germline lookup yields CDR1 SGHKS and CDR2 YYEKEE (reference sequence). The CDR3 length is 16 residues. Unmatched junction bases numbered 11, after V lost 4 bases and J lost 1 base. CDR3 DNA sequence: TGTGCCAGCAGCCGGACTTCGATTAGCGGGTCCTACGAGCAGTACTTC. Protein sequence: CASSRTSISGSYEQYF. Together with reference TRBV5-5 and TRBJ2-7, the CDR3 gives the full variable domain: DAGVTQSPTHLIKTRGQQVTLRCSPISGHKSVSWYQQVLGQGPQFIFQYYEKEERGRGNFPDRFSARQFPNYSSELNVNALLLGDSALYLCASSRTSISGSYEQYFGPGTRLTVT.

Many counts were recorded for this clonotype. CDR3 loop: CASSETGTSHNQETQYF. CDR3 nucleotide sequence: TGTGCCAGCAGTGAAACCGGGACTAGCCACAACCAAGAGACCCAGTACTTC. The chain links TRBV2 to TRBJ2-5, with TRBD2 identical over 9 bases. CDR1 and CDR2 from the germline V gene are SNHLY and FYNNEI. The CDR3 has 17 residues. The trim removed 2 bases at V and 0 bases at J, leaving 7 bases unmatched. The full variable domain, rest sourced from reference TRBV2 and TRBJ2-5, is EPEVTQTPSHQVTQMGQEVILRCVPISNHLYFYWYRQILGQKVEFLVSFYNNEISEKSEIFDDQFSVERPDGSNFTLKIRSTKLEDSAMYFCASSETGTSHNQETQYFGPGTRLLVL.

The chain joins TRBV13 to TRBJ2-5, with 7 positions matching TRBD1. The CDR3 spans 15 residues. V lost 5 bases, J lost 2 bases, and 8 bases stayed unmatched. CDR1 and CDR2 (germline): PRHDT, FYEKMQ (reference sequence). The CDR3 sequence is CASSRYGQAQETQYF. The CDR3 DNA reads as TGTGCCAGCAGCCGTTATGGACAGGCACAAGAGACCCAGTACTTC.

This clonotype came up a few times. CDR3 in amino acids: CSARDPRGSDTQYF. The CDR3 coding sequence is TGCAGTGCTAGAGACCCCCGGGGCTCAGATACGCAGTATTTT. The chain combines TRBV20-1 with TRBJ2-3; tentatively, D is TRBD1 or TRBD2 (5 bases each). Germline-derived CDR1 and CDR2 are DFQATT and SNEGSKA (reference sequence). Trimming left V 0 bases short and J 4 bases short, with 11 bases between. There are 14 residues in the CDR3.

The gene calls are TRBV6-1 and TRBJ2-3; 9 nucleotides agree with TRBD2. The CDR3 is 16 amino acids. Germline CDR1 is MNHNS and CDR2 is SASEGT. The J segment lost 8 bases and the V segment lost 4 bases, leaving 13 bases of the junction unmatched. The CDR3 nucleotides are TGTGCCAGCAGTGTCAGACTAGCGGAACTTTCGGCTACGCAGTATTTT. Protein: CASSVRLAELSATQYF.

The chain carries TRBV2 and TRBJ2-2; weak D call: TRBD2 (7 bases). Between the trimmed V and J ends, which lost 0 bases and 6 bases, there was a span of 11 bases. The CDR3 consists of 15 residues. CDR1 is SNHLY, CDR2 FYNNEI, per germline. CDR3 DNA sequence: TGTGCCAGCAGTGAAGCGGGGGGGCTCCCCGGGGAGCTGTTTTTT. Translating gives CASSEAGGLPGELFF.

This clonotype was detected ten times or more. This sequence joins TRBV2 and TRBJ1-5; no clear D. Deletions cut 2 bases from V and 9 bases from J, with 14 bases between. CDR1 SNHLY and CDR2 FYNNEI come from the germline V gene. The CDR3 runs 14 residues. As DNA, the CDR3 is TGTGCCAGCAGTGAAAGTGGCAGCGCTGGGCCCCAGCATTTT. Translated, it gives CASSESGSAGPQHF.

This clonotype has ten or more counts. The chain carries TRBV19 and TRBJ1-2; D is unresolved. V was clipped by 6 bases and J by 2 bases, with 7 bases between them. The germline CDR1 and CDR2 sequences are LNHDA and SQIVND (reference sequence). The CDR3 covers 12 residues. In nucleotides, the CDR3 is TGTGCCAGTAGGCGGGAGAACTATGGCTACACCTTC. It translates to CASRRENYGYTF.

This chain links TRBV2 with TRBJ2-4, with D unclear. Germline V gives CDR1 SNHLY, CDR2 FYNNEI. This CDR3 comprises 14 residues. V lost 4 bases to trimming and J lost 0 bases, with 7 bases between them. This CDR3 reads CASSVSIAKNIQYF. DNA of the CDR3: TGTGCCAGCAGTGTTAGTATAGCCAAAAACATTCAGTACTTC.

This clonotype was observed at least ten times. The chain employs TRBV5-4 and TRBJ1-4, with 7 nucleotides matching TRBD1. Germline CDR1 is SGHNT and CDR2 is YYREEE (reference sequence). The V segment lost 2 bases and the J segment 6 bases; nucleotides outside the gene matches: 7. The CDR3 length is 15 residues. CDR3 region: CASSFRSGTDEKLFF. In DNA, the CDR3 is TGTGCCAGCAGCTTTCGGTCCGGGACAGATGAAAAACTGTTTTTT.

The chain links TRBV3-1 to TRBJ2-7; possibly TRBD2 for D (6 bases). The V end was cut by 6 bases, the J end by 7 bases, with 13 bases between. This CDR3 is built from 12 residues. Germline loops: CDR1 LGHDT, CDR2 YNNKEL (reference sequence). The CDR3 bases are TGTGCCAGCAGTCGCGGGGAGCGTGAGCAGTACTTC. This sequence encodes CASSRGEREQYF.

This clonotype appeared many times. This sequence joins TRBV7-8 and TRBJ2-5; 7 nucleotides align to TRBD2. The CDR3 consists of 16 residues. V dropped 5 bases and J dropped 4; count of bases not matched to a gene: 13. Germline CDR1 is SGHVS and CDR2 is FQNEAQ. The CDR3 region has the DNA TGTGCCAGCAGCCCGGGGGGAGTGCGGGGTGTAGAGACCCAGTACTTC. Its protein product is CASSPGGVRGVETQYF. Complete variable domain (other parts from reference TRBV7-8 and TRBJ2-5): GAGVSQSPRYKVAKRGQDVALRCDPISGHVSLFWYQQALGQGPEFLTYFQNEAQLDKSGLPSDRFFAERPEGSVSTLKIQRTQQEDSAVYLCASSPGGVRGVETQYFGPGTRLLVL.

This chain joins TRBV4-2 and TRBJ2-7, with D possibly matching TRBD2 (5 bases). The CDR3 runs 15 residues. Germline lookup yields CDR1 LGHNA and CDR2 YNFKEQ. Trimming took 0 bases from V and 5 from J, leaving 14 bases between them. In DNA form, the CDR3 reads TGTGCCAGCAGCCAAGATCCAGTAGCGCAGCACGAGCAGTACTTC. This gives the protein CASSQDPVAQHEQYF.

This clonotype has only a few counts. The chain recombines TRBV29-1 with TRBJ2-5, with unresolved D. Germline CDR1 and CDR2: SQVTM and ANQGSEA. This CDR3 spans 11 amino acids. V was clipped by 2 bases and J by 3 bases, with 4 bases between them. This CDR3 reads CSVETKETQYF. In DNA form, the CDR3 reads TGCAGCGTTGAAACTAAAGAGACCCAGTACTTC.

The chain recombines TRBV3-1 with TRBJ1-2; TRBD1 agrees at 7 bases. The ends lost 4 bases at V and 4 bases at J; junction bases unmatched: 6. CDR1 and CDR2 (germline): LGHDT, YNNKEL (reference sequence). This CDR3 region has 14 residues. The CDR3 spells CASSPSGTAYGYTF. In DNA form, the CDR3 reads TGTGCCAGCAGCCCAAGCGGGACAGCCTATGGCTACACCTTC.

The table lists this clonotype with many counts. CDR3: CSARDRTVNTEAFF. The CDR3 coding sequence is TGCAGTGCTAGAGACCGGACTGTGAACACTGAAGCTTTCTTT. The V call is TRBV20-1, the J call TRBJ1-1; D is unclear. The V and J ends lost 0 bases and 0 bases respectively, with 8 bases between them. Looked up from germline, CDR1 is DFQATT and CDR2 is SNEGSKA (reference sequence). This CDR3 contains 14 residues.

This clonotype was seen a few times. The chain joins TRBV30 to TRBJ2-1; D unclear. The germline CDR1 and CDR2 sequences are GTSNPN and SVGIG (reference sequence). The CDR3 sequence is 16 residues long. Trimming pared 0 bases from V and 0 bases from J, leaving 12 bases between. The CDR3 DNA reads TGTGCCTGGAGTGTACGTGGGTTGAGCTCCTACAATGAGCAGTTCTTC. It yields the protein CAWSVRGLSSYNEQFF.

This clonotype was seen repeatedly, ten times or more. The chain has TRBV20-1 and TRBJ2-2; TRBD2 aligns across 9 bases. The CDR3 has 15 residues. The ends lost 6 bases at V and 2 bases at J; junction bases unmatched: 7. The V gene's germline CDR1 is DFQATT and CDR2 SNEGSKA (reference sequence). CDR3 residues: CSALASGDNTGELFF. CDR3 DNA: TGCAGTGCACTAGCTAGCGGGGACAACACCGGGGAGCTGTTTTTT.